This T cell receptor beta chain was observed in a study of T cells in women clearing cervical HPV infection. Study background: For cases, blood was sampled a median about 140 days after lesion detection, interquartile range about 90 to 200 days.

The V end lost 6 bases, the J end lost 0 bases, and 24 bases lay between the germline ends. CDR1 is KGHSH, CDR2 LQKENI, per germline. The CDR3 contains 19 residues. With regard to this clone: Its antigen is not identified. The read terminates 3 residues before the CDR3 end, so the remaining end is supplied by the germline J gene.

Study conclusions and caveats: Each sample's T-cell count was unknown, possibly confounding richness.

The data were produced by immunoSEQ multiplex PCR, yet TCRdb's version contains in-frame clones alone and is incomplete. The specimen's table records tens of thousands of clones. Sequenced sample: blood buffy coat. This chain links TRBV18 with TRBJ1-5; TRBD1 might be the D (5 bases). The TCR was taken from a woman between 18 and 70 years old with a cervical HPV16 infection that either progressed to CIN3+ or cleared (not recorded which). The CDR3 spells CASSLKPYPGGYSNQPQHF. Partial CDR3 DNA: TGTGCCAGCTCGCTCAAGCCTTACCCGGGGGGTTATAGCAATCAGCCC. Based on the CDR3 plus reference TRBV18 and TRBJ1-5, the full variable domain is NAGVMQNPRHLVRRRGQEARLRCSPMKGHSHVYWYRQLPEEGLKFMVYLQKENIIDESGMPKERFSAEFPKEGPSILRIQQVVRGDSAAYFCASSLKPYPGGYSNQPQHFGDGTRLSIL.